Each of the 5 T cell receptor beta chains below was sequenced from the same sample in a study of blood T cell repertoires in COVID-19. The repertoire was sequenced with immunoSEQ multiplex PCR; TCRdb's copy has only in-frame clones and lacks some. Here the sample spans 220,000 or so clones, approximately 81% being singletons. The sequenced sample consisted of peripheral blood. These receptors all stem from a man in his thirties or forties with active or convalescent COVID-19.

This clone was seen just once. CDR3 nucleotides: TGCGCCAGTACCGCCGGGACAGTCTACAATGAGCAGTTCTTC. Residues: CASTAGTVYNEQFF. The chain is built from TRBV5-1 and TRBJ2-1; 7 bases map to TRBD1. Germline V gene data show CDR1 as SGHRS and CDR2 as YFSETQ. CDR3 length: 14 residues. With 8 bases clipped from V and 3 bases from J, the junction kept 8 bases outside the gene matches. The complete variable domain, with remaining parts taken from reference TRBV5-1 and TRBJ2-1, reads KAGVTQTPRYLIKTRGQQVTLSCSPISGHRSVSWYQQTPGQGLQFLFEYFSETQRNKGNFPGRFSGRQFSNSRSEMNVSTLELGDSALYLCASTAGTVYNEQFFGPGTRLTVL.

The rearrangement links TRBV19 to TRBJ1-4; TRBD1 matches 10 bases. The junction had 9 bases not matched to a gene; V was cut back by 4 bases and J by 7 bases. There are 16 residues in the CDR3. Germline CDR1 reads LNHDA; CDR2 reads SQIVND (reference sequence). The CDR3 is CASSTRQGADGEKLFF. CDR3 DNA: TGTGCCAGTAGTACGAGACAGGGGGCAGATGGTGAAAAACTGTTTTTT.

The rearrangement uses TRBV19 and TRBJ2-2; the match to TRBD2 covers 13 bases. The CDR3 extends over 15 amino acids. CDR1 and CDR2 (germline): LNHDA, SQIVND (reference sequence). After removal of 5 bases from V and 8 bases from J, the junction contained 5 bases not matched to a gene. CDR3 nucleotides: TGTGCCAGTAGTTCAGGACTAGCGGGAGTGGGGGAGCTGTTTTTT. It codes for CASSSGLAGVGELFF. Filled out from reference TRBV19 and TRBJ2-2, the complete variable domain reads DGGITQSPKYLFRKEGQNVTLSCEQNLNHDAMYWYRQDPGQGLRLIYYSQIVNDFQKGDIAEGYSVSREKKESFPLTVTSAQKNPTAFYLCASSSGLAGVGELFFGEGSRLTVL.

This clone has a single count. J is TRBJ2-5 and V is TRBV28; perhaps TRBD2 as D (8 bases). In germline, CDR1 is MDHEN, CDR2 SYDVKM. CDR3 length equals 20 residues. V was cut by 2 bases and J by 2 bases, with 27 bases left in between. CDR3 sequence: CASSLISGGKKRGPQETQYF. The CDR3 DNA sequence: TGTGCCAGCAGTTTAATTTCAGGGGGGAAGAAGCGGGGGCCTCAAGAGACCCAGTACTTC.

The chain links TRBV15 to TRBJ2-1, with 10 bases fitting TRBD2. CDR1 LNHNV and CDR2 YYDKDF come from the germline V gene (reference sequence). The CDR3 is made up of 17 amino acids. The V gene end was trimmed by 4 bases and the J gene end by 3 bases; junction bases not matched to a gene: 9. Here the CDR3 DNA reads TGTGCCACCAGCACCCCTGGAAGCGGGAGGGACTACAATGAGCAGTTCTTC. Translating it yields CATSTPGSGRDYNEQFF.